The 27 T cell receptor beta chains reported below all come from one sample, sequenced in a study of molecular identifiers for immune sequencing clone quantification. MiXCR, applied by TCRdb to the PCR reads, yields one record per CDR3 protein. The table records 460,000 or so distinct CDR3 sequences, 20% to 25% of them present only once. Sequencing was done on a sample of naive CD8+ T cells from blood, with Jurkat cell RNA spiked in. Subset given: FACS-sorted CD8+CD4-CCR7+CD45RA+ naive T cells. The receptor source for this set is a human donor in good health. Some libraries in this study had Jurkat cell RNA spiked in.

This clonotype was observed a handful of times. V and J are TRBV10-3 and TRBJ2-7; 8 bases line up with TRBD2. V lost 8 bases and J lost 4; bases outside the gene matches: 10. The germline V gene has CDR1 ENHRY and CDR2 SYGVKD. The CDR3 length is 14 residues. The CDR3 spells CAIRSGAGRYEQYF. The DNA for the CDR3 is TGTGCCATCCGTAGCGGGGCGGGAAGGTACGAGCAGTACTTC.

The genes are TRBV20-1 and TRBJ2-5; D may be TRBD2 (6 bases). Germline V gene data show CDR1 as DFQATT and CDR2 as SNEGSKA (reference sequence). Deletions cut 3 bases from V and 4 bases from J, with 9 bases between. The CDR3 runs to 12 residues. The CDR3 region is CSARTRVETQYF. CDR3 nucleotides: TGCAGTGCTAGGACTAGAGTAGAGACCCAGTACTTC.

Only a few counts were recorded for this clonotype. The genes are TRBV12-3 or TRBV12-4 and TRBJ2-1; no clear D. The CDR3 has 13 amino acids. Trimming stripped 5 bases from V and 8 bases from J, with 13 bases between. The DNA for the CDR3 is TGTGCCAGCAGTGTCGCCCCGTCCGATGAGCAGTTCTTC. Translated, it gives CASSVAPSDEQFF.

This clonotype was seen a few times. The chain joins TRBV13 to TRBJ2-5, with 9 bases matching TRBD2. J was trimmed by 4 bases and V by 4 bases; bases with no gene match: 7. The CDR3 is made up of 15 amino acids. Germline assignment: CDR1 PRHDT and CDR2 FYEKMQ (reference sequence). CDR3 in amino acids: CASSSWTSARETQYF. As DNA, the CDR3 is TGTGCCAGCAGCTCCTGGACTAGCGCGAGAGAGACCCAGTACTTC.

As concerns this clonotype: Its ends do not fully match the called genes, so a read error is possible. This chain connects TRBV5-1 to TRBJ1-5; weak D call: TRBD1 (5 bases). The length of the CDR3 is 15 residues. Germline CDR1 SGHRS, CDR2 YFSETQ. CDR3 loop: CASSLSPGINQPRHF. In DNA, the CDR3 is TGCGCCAGCAGCCTAAGCCCAGGGATCAATCAGCCCCGGCATTTT.

This clonotype was counted only a few times. This chain links TRBV6-5 with TRBJ2-2; D not resolved. Trimming took off 6 bases at V and 3 bases at J, with 8 bases between the two ends. This CDR3 is 13 amino acids long. Germline CDR1 and CDR2: MNHEY and SVGAGI. CDR3 nucleotide sequence: TGTGCCAGCAGGCTAGGACACACCGGGGAGCTGTTTTTT. It codes for CASRLGHTGELFF.

In regard to this clonotype: A much larger clone differs from this one at a single base, so this may be a read error. The V gene is TRBV7-2, the J gene TRBJ1-3; 7 positions match TRBD1. The CDR3 runs to 15 residues. V trimming: 7 bases; J trimming: 9 bases; junction bases outside the gene matches: 15. Germline-derived CDR1 and CDR2 are SGHTA and FQGNSA. CDR3 in amino acids: CASIDRVSSAGTIYF. As DNA, the CDR3 is TGTGCCAGCATAGACAGGGTCTCTTCTGCCGGCACCATATATTTT. Using reference TRBV7-2 and TRBJ1-3 for the parts outside the CDR3, the full variable domain is GAGVSQSPSNKVTEKGKDVELRCDPISGHTALYWYRQSLGQGLEFLIYFQGNSAPDKSGLPSDRFSAERTGGSVSTLTIQRTQQEDSAVYLCASIDRVSSAGTIYFGEGSWLTVV.

This clonotype was found many times. The chain joins TRBV7-9 to TRBJ2-7; 9 bases align to TRBD2. Germline CDR1 SEHNR, CDR2 FQNEAQ (reference sequence). Trimming at V came to 1 base and at J to 3 bases, leaving 4 bases not matched to a gene. This CDR3 comprises 15 residues. CDR3 coding DNA: TGTGCCAGCAGCTTAGGCGTTAGCGGGAGCTACGAGCAGTACTTC. Amino acids: CASSLGVSGSYEQYF.

The sample holds many counts of this clonotype. V is TRBV29-1 and J is TRBJ2-5, with TRBD2 matching 13 bases. Germline assignment: CDR1 SQVTM and CDR2 ANQGSEA. Trimming removed 1 base from V and 1 base from J; junction bases left unmatched: 9. The CDR3 has 18 residues. In DNA form, the CDR3 reads TGCAGCGTTGAAGCCCCGAGACTAGCGGGGGGACTCCAAGAGACCCAGTACTTC. Its translation: CSVEAPRLAGGLQETQYF.

This clonotype appeared many times. The chain couples TRBV6-5 to TRBJ2-2; no clear D gene. The CDR3 is 13 amino acids. Germline CDR1 and CDR2: MNHEY and SVGAGI. Trimming pared 0 bases from V and 7 bases from J, leaving 6 bases between. CDR3 in amino acids: CASSYSIGGELFF. The CDR3 region has the DNA TGTGCCAGCAGTTACTCGATTGGCGGGGAGCTGTTTTTT.

This sequence joins TRBV4-3 and TRBJ1-1; D is unresolved. Germline values: CDR1 LGHNA, CDR2 YSLEER. V shed 0 bases and J shed 7 bases, with 9 bases lying between them. This CDR3 is built from 13 residues. The CDR3 region is CASSQETEYEAFF. CDR3 bases: TGCGCCAGCAGCCAAGAAACGGAGTATGAAGCTTTCTTT.

This clonotype was found a few times. The chain recombines TRBV7-2 with TRBJ2-5; 7 positions agree with TRBD2. Unmatched junction bases numbered 16, after V lost 5 bases and J lost 1 base. CDR1 is SGHTA, CDR2 FQGNSA, per germline. There are 18 residues in the CDR3. CDR3 DNA sequence: TGTGCCAGCAGCCTCACTAGCGCCCGGCCTGGAGCCCAAGAGACCCAGTACTTC. Translating it yields CASSLTSARPGAQETQYF. The full variable domain, with the rest looked up from reference TRBV7-2 and TRBJ2-5, is GAGVSQSPSNKVTEKGKDVELRCDPISGHTALYWYRQSLGQGLEFLIYFQGNSAPDKSGLPSDRFSAERTGGSVSTLTIQRTQQEDSAVYLCASSLTSARPGAQETQYFGPGTRLLVL.

The chain carries TRBV12-3 or TRBV12-4 and TRBJ2-7; possibly TRBD2 for D (6 bases). This CDR3 spans 13 amino acids. Trimming removed 4 bases at V and 3 bases at J, with 10 bases between. As DNA, the CDR3 is TGTGCCAGCAGTTCGGTGGAGGGCTACGAGCAGTACTTC. Its translation is CASSSVEGYEQYF.

This clonotype was picked up a small number of times. The chain joins TRBV11-2 to TRBJ2-2; D ambiguous. This CDR3 comprises 14 residues. V lost 5 bases to trimming and J lost 4 bases, with 11 bases between them. Germline values: CDR1 SGHAT, CDR2 FQNNGV. CDR3 bases: TGTGCCAGCAGCCCGCCCTCAGGCACCGGGGAGCTGTTTTTT. Translated: CASSPPSGTGELFF.

As concerns this clonotype: The germline gene is not matched at one end of the junction; a read error may be the cause. The rearrangement joins TRBV29-1 to TRBJ2-2; the D gene is possibly TRBD2 (6 bases). This CDR3 comprises 11 residues. Germline CDR1 reads SQVTM; CDR2 reads ANQGSEA. CDR3 sequence reads: CSVGGTGELSF. As DNA, the CDR3 is TGCAGCGTCGGAGGGACCGGGGAGCTGTCTTTT.

V is TRBV6-1 and J is TRBJ2-7; D is possibly TRBD1 or TRBD2 (5 bases each). The CDR3 has 21 amino acids. The V end was cut by 1 base, the J end by 4 bases, with 32 bases between. The germline V gene encodes CDR1 MNHNS and CDR2 SASEGT. The DNA for the CDR3 is TGTGCCAGCAGTGAAGAAGTGGCAGGCGCGTCCTCGGGGCGCAGGGAATACGAGCAGTACTTC. This codes for CASSEEVAGASSGRREYEQYF.

A remark on this clonotype: This may be a read error, as it is one base from a much larger clone. The rearrangement uses TRBV7-9 and TRBJ2-4, with unresolved D. Germline V gene sequence: CDR1 SEHNR, CDR2 FQNEAQ (reference sequence). The V end lost 1 base, the J end lost 9 bases, and 10 bases lay between the germline ends. The CDR3 length is 13 residues. As DNA, the CDR3 is TGTGCCAGCAGCTTAGATCCTGAAAGCATTCAGTACTTC. As protein: CASSLDPESIQYF.

This clonotype showed up just a few times. The rearrangement joins TRBV28 to TRBJ1-5, with D unclear. Trimming took off 5 bases at V and 3 bases at J, with 20 bases between the two ends. The CDR3 loop spans 17 amino acids. Germline V gene data show CDR1 as MDHEN and CDR2 as SYDVKM. The CDR3 region is CASSPAGYRADNQPQHF. CDR3 nucleotides: TGTGCCAGCAGTCCGGCCGGTTACAGAGCCGACAATCAGCCCCAGCATTTT.

This clonotype has only a few counts. The chain couples TRBV7-8 to TRBJ2-3, with D perhaps given as TRBD1 or TRBD2 (6 bases each). CDR3 length: 17 residues. V lost 1 base and J 2 bases, leaving 16 bases between the germline ends. Germline V lookup: CDR1 SGHVS, CDR2 FQNEAQ. The CDR3 spells CASSLDGRGGFTDTQYF. The CDR3 DNA reads TGTGCCAGCAGCTTAGATGGTAGAGGGGGGTTCACAGATACGCAGTATTTT.

The sample holds many counts of this clonotype. The chain joins TRBV6-2 or TRBV6-3 to TRBJ1-1; D is undetermined. The CDR3 totals 13 residues. Germline V gene data show CDR1 as MNHEY and CDR2 as SVGEGT. V lost 6 bases to trimming and J lost 3 bases, with 11 bases between them. The CDR3 DNA reads as TGTGCCAGCAGGCCCGGAGAGTACACTGAAGCTTTCTTT. Residues: CASRPGEYTEAFF.

This clonotype appeared many times. The chain joins TRBV28 to TRBJ2-3; TRBD1 matches at 8 bases. Germline V gene lookup returns CDR1 MDHEN and CDR2 SYDVKM. V shed 5 bases and J 5 bases; nucleotides not matched to a gene: 21. The CDR3 contains 19 residues. The CDR3: CASSLPRATDREPGDTQYF. The CDR3 coding sequence is TGTGCCAGCAGTCTTCCCCGCGCAACGGACAGGGAGCCTGGAGATACGCAGTATTTT.

On this clonotype itself: Since a much larger clone is just one base distant, this may be a read error. The chain carries TRBV19 and TRBJ2-3, with 8 positions matching TRBD2. CDR3 length equals 15 residues. Unmatched junction bases numbered 5, after V lost 3 bases and J lost 3 bases. Germline values: CDR1 LNHDA, CDR2 SQIVND (reference sequence). CDR3 loop: CASSIELAVTDTQYF. The CDR3 region has the DNA TGTGCCAGTAGTATCGAACTAGCGGTAACAGATACGCAGTATTTT.

This clonotype occurred a few times. This CDR3 is CASSVNGQLNEQFF. CDR3 nucleotide sequence: TGTGCCAGCAGCGTAAATGGGCAGCTCAATGAGCAGTTCTTC. The chain links TRBV7-9 to TRBJ2-1; unclear D gene. Germline loops: CDR1 SEHNR, CDR2 FQNEAQ (reference sequence). Trimming stripped 5 bases from V and 6 bases from J, with 14 bases between. The CDR3 extends over 14 amino acids.

The chain uses TRBV29-1 and TRBJ1-3; TRBD1 matches at 10 bases. Germline lookup yields CDR1 SQVTM and CDR2 ANQGSEA. This CDR3 is built from 16 residues. V shed 0 bases, J shed 1 base, and the junction held 3 bases outside the gene matches. CDR3 in DNA: TGCAGCGTTGAAGATGTGGACAGGGGGTCTGGAAACACCATATATTTT. This codes for CSVEDVDRGSGNTIYF.

The chain carries TRBV10-1 and TRBJ2-3, with D unclear. The CDR3 has 16 residues. Trimming removed 2 bases from V and 4 bases from J, with 16 bases in between. Germline assignment: CDR1 WNHNN and CDR2 SYGVQD (reference sequence). The CDR3 loop reads CASSEDVAIGPDTQYF. Written as DNA, the CDR3 is TGCGCCAGCAGTGAGGACGTAGCCATCGGCCCAGATACGCAGTATTTT.

This clonotype was detected a few times. The chain combines TRBV7-9 with TRBJ2-2; the D is unclear. This CDR3 region has 15 residues. Per the germline V gene, CDR1 is SEHNR and CDR2 is FQNEAQ (reference sequence). V gave up 3 bases and J gave up 4 bases, with 12 bases separating them. Here the CDR3 DNA reads TGTGCCAGCAGCTTCCTTGTAGGGTCCACCGGGGAGCTGTTTTTT. This encodes CASSFLVGSTGELFF.

This clonotype came up a few times. The chain has TRBV5-1 and TRBJ2-2, with TRBD2 matching over 8 bases. Germline V gives CDR1 SGHRS, CDR2 YFSETQ. There are 17 residues in the CDR3. J was trimmed by 3 bases and V by 3 bases; bases with no gene match: 10. CDR3 DNA sequence: TGCGCCAGCAGCTCACTTGGACTAGCATTCGACACCGGGGAGCTGTTTTTT. Its translation: CASSSLGLAFDTGELFF.